This T cell receptor (beta chain) derives from a study of PD-L1 blockade in urothelial cancer. Study-wide background: Analyzed time points were 3 weeks (second dose) and 6 weeks after therapy began. Among blood samples, the median T cell count was some 140,000.

As to this clone: Its antigen is unknown.

The length of the CDR3 is 14 residues. The V and J ends lost 1 base and 3 bases respectively, with 8 bases between them. The germline CDR1 and CDR2 sequences are SEHNR and FQNEAQ (reference sequence). Some clones are missing from TCRdb's copy, which holds only in-frame ones; the method was immunoSEQ multiplex PCR. Of under 40,000 clones in the sample, roughly four fifths were seen once. Study-level points and caveats: Better progression-free and overall survival followed lower pretreatment blood clonality.

The sequence came from a man in his sixties or seventies with urothelial cancer. The gene calls are TRBV7-9 and TRBJ2-3; the D is unclear. The source material was PBMCs, sampled around atezolizumab (anti-PD-L1) treatment. The CDR3 here is CASSLDSSTDTQYF. Written as DNA, the CDR3 is TGTGCCAGCAGCTTAGACAGTTCAACAGATACGCAGTATTTT.